The entry below describes one T cell receptor beta chain. Via MiXCR, TCRdb re-called the reads, giving one row per CDR3 protein. The table records approximately 100,000 distinct CDR3 sequences, roughly 31% of them present only once. The source of the sample is a study of type 1 regulatory T cells. Study in general: This in vitro CD4 product, T-allo10, is enriched for Tr1 cells and alloantigen-specific.

The V gene end was trimmed by 4 bases and the J gene end by 3 bases; junction bases not matched to a gene: 4. This CDR3 is 16 amino acids long. Germline CDR1 and CDR2: SGHRS and YFSETQ. The material sequenced was CD4+ T cells, either the whole sample or a sorted fraction (not recorded which). The sequence was obtained from a human donor in good health. The gene calls are TRBV5-1 and TRBJ2-1; 13 bases map to TRBD2. This CDR3 reads CASSLGLAGIYNEQFF. CDR3 in DNA: TGCGCCAGCAGCCTGGGACTAGCGGGGATCTACAATGAGCAGTTCTTC.